One T cell receptor (beta chain) is described in this entry. What it recognizes is unknown. The data originate from a study of a mutant IDH1 vaccine in newly diagnosed glioma. In the study overall: Earlier care involved radiotherapy, temozolomide, or both, and the majority received both.

V lost 5 bases to trimming and J lost 4 bases, with 8 bases between them. The germline CDR1 and CDR2 sequences are LNHNV and YYDKDF (reference sequence). The CDR3 consists of 13 residues. TCRdb's table, derived via immunoSEQ multiplex PCR, lists solely in-frame clones and lacks some. The table has about 44,000 clones, 75% to 95% seen once; the top ten hold 3% to 4.5%. Time point in this sample: week 23, last vaccination. In every dose of vaccine, 300 ug of mutant IDH1 20-mer peptide was given alongside topical imiquimod. The sequences come from PBMCs, collected from a glioma patient whose treatment included an IDH1 peptide vaccine. The source is a middle-aged man with glioma. J is TRBJ2-2 and V is TRBV15; no firm D call. The chain's CDR3 is CATSFGITGELFF. CDR3 coding DNA: TGTGCCACCAGCTTTGGGATCACCGGGGAGCTGTTTTTT. Looking up the rest from reference TRBV15 and TRBJ2-2 gives the full variable domain: DAMVIQNPRYQVTQFGKPVTLSCSQTLNHNVMYWYQQKSSQAPKLLFHYYDKDFNNEADTPDNFQSRRPNTSFCFLDIRSPGLGDTAMYLCATSFGITGELFFGEGSRLTVL.